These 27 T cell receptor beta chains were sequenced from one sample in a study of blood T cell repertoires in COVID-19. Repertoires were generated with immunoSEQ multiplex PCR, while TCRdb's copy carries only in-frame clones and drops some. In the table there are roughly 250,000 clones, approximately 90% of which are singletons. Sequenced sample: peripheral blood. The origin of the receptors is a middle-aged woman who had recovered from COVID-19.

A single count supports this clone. CDR3 sequence reads: CASSKSSYNEQFF. The CDR3 nucleotides are TGTGCCAGCAGTAAGAGCTCCTACAATGAGCAGTTCTTC. This chain connects TRBV28 to TRBJ2-1; unclear D gene. The length of the CDR3 is 13 residues. Germline CDR1 reads MDHEN; CDR2 reads SYDVKM. Trimming removed 5 bases at V and 0 bases at J, with 5 bases between.

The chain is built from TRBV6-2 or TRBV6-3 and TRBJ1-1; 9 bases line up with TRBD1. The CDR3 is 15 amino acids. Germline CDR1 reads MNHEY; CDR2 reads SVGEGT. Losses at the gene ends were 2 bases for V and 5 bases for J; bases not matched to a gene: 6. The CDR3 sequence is CASSYRTGDGTEAFF. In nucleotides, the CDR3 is TGTGCCAGCAGTTACCGGACAGGGGATGGGACTGAAGCTTTCTTT.

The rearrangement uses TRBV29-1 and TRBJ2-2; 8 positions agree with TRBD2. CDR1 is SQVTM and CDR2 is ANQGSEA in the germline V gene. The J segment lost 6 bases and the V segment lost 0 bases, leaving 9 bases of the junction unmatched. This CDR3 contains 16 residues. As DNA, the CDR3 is TGCAGCGTTGAAGATTTAACGGGGGGGATCTCCGGGGAGCTGTTTTTT. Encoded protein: CSVEDLTGGISGELFF.

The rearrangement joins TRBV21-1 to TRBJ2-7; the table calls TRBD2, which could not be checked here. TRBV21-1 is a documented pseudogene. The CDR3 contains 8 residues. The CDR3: CASSIEYF. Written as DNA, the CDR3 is TGTGCCAGCAGCATAGAGTACTTC.

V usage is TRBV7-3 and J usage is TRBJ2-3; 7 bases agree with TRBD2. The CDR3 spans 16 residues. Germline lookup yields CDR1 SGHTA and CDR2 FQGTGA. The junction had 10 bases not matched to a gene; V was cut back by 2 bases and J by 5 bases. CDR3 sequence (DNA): TGTGCCAGCAGCTTATTCGGCGGGGTAGCGGGAGATACGCAGTATTTT. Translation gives CASSLFGGVAGDTQYF.

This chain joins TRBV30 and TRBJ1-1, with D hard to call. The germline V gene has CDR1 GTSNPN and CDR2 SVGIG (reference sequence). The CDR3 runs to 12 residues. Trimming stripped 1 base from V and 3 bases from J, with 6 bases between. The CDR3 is CAWSDSYTEAFF. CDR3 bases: TGTGCCTGGAGTGACAGTTACACTGAAGCTTTCTTT.

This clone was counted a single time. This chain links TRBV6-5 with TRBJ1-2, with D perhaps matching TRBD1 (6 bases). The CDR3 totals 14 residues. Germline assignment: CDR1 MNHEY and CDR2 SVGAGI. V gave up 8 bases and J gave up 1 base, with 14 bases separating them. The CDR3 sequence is CASFDGTHNYGYTF. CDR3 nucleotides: TGTGCCAGCTTTGATGGGACACATAACTATGGCTACACCTTC.

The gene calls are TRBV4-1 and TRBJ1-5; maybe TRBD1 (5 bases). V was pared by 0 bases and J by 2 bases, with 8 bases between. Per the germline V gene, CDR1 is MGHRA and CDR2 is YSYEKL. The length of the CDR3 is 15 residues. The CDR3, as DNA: TGCGCCAGCAGCCAAGAAGGGGATCGCAATCAGCCCCAGCATTTT. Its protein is CASSQEGDRNQPQHF.

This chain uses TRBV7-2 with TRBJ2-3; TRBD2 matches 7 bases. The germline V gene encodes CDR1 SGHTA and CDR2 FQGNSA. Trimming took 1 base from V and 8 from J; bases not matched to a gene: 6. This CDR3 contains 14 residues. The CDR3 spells CASSLVSGEGTQYF. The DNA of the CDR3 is TGTGCCAGCAGCTTAGTGAGTGGGGAGGGTACGCAGTATTTT. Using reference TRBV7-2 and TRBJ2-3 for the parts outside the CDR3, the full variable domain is GAGVSQSPSNKVTEKGKDVELRCDPISGHTALYWYRQSLGQGLEFLIYFQGNSAPDKSGLPSDRFSAERTGGSVSTLTIQRTQQEDSAVYLCASSLVSGEGTQYFGPGTRLTVL.

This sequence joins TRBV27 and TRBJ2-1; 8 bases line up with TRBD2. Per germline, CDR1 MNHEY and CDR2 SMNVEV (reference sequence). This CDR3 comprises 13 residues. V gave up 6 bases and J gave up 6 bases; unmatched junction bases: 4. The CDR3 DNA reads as TGTGCCAGCAGCCTACGGGAGGGCAATGAGCAGTTCTTC. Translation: CASSLREGNEQFF.

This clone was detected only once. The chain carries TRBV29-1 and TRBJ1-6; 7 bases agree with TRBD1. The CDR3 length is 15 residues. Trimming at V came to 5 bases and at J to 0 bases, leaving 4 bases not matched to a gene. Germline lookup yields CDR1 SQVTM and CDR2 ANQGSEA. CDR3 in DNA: TGCAGCGTTAGAGACAGGGACTCCTATAATTCACCCCTCCACTTT. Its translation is CSVRDRDSYNSPLHF.

In DNA, the CDR3 is TGCGCCAGCAGCTTGGGAGGGGGCAGTTCGGAGACCCAGTACTTC. It is translated as CASSLGGGSSETQYF. V gene TRBV5-1 combines with J gene TRBJ2-5, with TRBD1 matching 7 bases. Germline CDR1 and CDR2: SGHRS and YFSETQ. Trimming at V came to 0 bases and at J to 5 bases, leaving 7 bases not matched to a gene. CDR3 length equals 15 residues. The full variable domain, with the rest looked up from reference TRBV5-1 and TRBJ2-5, is KAGVTQTPRYLIKTRGQQVTLSCSPISGHRSVSWYQQTPGQGLQFLFEYFSETQRNKGNFPGRFSGRQFSNSRSEMNVSTLELGDSALYLCASSLGGGSSETQYFGPGTRLLVL.

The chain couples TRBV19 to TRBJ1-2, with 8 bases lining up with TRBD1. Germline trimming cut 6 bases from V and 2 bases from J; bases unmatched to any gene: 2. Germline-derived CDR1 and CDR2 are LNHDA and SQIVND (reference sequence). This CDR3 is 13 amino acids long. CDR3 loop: CASSRDRNYGYTF. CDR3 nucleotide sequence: TGTGCCAGTAGCCGGGACAGGAACTATGGCTACACCTTC.

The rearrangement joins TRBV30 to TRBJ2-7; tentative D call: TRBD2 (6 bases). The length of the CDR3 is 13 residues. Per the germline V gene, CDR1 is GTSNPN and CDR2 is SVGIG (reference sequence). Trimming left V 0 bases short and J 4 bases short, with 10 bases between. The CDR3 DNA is TGTGCCTGGAGTGTTGGAGGGCCGTACGAGCAGTACTTC. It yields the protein CAWSVGGPYEQYF. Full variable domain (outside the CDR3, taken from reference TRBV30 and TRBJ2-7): SQTIHQWPATLVQPVGSPLSLECTVEGTSNPNLYWYRQAAGRGLQLLFYSVGIGQISSEVPQNLSASRPQDRQFILSSKKLLLSDSGFYLCAWSVGGPYEQYFGPGTRLTVT.

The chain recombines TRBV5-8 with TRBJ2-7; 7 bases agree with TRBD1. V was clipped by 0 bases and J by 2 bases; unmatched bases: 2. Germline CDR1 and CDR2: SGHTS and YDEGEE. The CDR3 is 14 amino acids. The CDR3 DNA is TGTGCCAGCAGCTTGGGACAGGGTCCCTACGAGCAGTACTTC. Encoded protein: CASSLGQGPYEQYF.

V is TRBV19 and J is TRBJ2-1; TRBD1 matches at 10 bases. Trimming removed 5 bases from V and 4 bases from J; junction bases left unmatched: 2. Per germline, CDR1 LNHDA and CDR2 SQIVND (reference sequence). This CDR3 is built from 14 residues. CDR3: CASSRQGAYNEQFF. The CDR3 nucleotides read TGTGCCAGTAGTCGACAGGGGGCATACAATGAGCAGTTCTTC.

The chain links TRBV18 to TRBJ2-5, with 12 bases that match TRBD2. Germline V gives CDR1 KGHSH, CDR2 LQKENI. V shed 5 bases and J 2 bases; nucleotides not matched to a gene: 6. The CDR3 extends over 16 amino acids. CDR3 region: CASSYGTSGSQETQYF. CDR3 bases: TGTGCCAGCTCATACGGGACTAGCGGGTCTCAAGAGACCCAGTACTTC.

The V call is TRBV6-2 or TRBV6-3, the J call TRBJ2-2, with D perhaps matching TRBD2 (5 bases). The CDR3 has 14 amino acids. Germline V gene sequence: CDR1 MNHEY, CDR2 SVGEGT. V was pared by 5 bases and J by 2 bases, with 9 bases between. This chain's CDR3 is CASSRLLNTGELFF. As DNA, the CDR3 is TGTGCCAGCAGTCGACTACTTAACACCGGGGAGCTGTTTTTT.

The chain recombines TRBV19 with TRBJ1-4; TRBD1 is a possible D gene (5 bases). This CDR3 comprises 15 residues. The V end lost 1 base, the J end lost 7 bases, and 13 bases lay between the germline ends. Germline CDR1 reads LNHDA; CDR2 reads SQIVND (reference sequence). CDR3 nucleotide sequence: TGTGCCAGTAGTATAGTAAGGGGAATTGCTGAAAAACTGTTTTTT. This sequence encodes CASSIVRGIAEKLFF.

CDR3 in DNA: TGTGCCAGCAGCCGTAGCGGGAGGGAGTGGGGCTACGAGCAGTACTTC. Translating it yields CASSRSGREWGYEQYF. The rearrangement uses TRBV7-8 and TRBJ2-7; 11 nucleotides agree with TRBD2. V shed 5 bases and J 3 bases; nucleotides not matched to a gene: 9. Germline V gene sequence: CDR1 SGHVS, CDR2 FQNEAQ. This CDR3 region has 16 residues. The full variable domain, its missing parts supplied by reference TRBV7-8 and TRBJ2-7, is GAGVSQSPRYKVAKRGQDVALRCDPISGHVSLFWYQQALGQGPEFLTYFQNEAQLDKSGLPSDRFFAERPEGSVSTLKIQRTQQEDSAVYLCASSRSGREWGYEQYFGPGTRLTVT.

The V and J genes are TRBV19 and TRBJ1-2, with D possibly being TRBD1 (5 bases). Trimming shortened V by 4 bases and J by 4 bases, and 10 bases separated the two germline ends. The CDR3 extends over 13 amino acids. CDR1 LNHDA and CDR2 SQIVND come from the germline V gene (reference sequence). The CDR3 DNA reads TGTGCCAGTAGTACGACAGTGTTCTATGGCTACACCTTC. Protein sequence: CASSTTVFYGYTF.

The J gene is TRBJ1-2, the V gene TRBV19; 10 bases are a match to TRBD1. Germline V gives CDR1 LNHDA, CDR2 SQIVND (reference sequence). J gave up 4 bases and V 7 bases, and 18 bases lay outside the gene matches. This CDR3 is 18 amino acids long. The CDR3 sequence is CASKTRGQGFSSVYGYTF. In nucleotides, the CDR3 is TGTGCCAGTAAAACAAGGGGACAGGGGTTTAGCTCGGTCTATGGCTACACCTTC. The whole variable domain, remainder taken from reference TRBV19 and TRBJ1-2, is DGGITQSPKYLFRKEGQNVTLSCEQNLNHDAMYWYRQDPGQGLRLIYYSQIVNDFQKGDIAEGYSVSREKKESFPLTVTSAQKNPTAFYLCASKTRGQGFSSVYGYTFGSGTRLTVV.

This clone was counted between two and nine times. CDR3 coding DNA: TGTGCCAGCATGCTTGGGCAAAACAGGGGGCGGGAGCAGTTCTTC. Protein sequence: CASMLGQNRGREQFF. This chain connects TRBV5-6 to TRBJ2-1; TRBD1 matches 9 bases. Germline values: CDR1 SGHDT, CDR2 YYEEEE. The CDR3 is 15 amino acids. V shed 6 bases, J shed 10 bases, and the junction held 14 bases outside the gene matches. The variable domain in full, with the rest retrieved from reference TRBV5-6 and TRBJ2-1, is DAGVTQSPTHLIKTRGQQVTLRCSPKSGHDTVSWYQQALGQGPQFIFQYYEEEERQRGNFPDRFSGHQFPNYSSELNVNALLLGDSALYLCASMLGQNRGREQFFGPGTRLTVL.

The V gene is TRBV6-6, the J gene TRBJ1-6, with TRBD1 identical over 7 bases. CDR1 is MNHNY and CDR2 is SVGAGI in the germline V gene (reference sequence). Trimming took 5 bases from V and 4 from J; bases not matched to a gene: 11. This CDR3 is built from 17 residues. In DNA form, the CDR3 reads TGTGCCAGCAGTCCCGGCGCAGGGGGGATTTATAATTCACCCCTCCACTTT. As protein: CASSPGAGGIYNSPLHF.

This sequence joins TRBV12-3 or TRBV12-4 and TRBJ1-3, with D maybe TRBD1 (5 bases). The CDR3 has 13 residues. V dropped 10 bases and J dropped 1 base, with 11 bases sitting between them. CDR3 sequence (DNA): TGTGCCACTCCGGACATTTCTGGAAACACCATATATTTT. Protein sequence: CATPDISGNTIYF.

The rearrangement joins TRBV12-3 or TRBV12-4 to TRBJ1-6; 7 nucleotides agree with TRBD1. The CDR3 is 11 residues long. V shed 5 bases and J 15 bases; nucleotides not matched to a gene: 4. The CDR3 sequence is CASSDRVLLHF. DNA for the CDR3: TGTGCCAGCAGTGACAGGGTCCTCCTCCACTTT.

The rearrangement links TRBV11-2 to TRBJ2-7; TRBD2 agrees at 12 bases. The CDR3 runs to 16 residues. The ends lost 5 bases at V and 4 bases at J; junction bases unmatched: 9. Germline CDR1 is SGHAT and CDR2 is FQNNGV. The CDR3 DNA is TGTGCCAGCAGCCCCTCTAGCGGGGGGGCAGTTTACGAGCAGTACTTC. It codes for CASSPSSGGAVYEQYF. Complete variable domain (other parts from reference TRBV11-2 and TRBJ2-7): EAGVAQSPRYKIIEKRQSVAFWCNPISGHATLYWYQQILGQGPKLLIQFQNNGVVDDSQLPKDRFSAERLKGVDSTLKIQPAKLEDSAVYLCASSPSSGGAVYEQYFGPGTRLTVT.